This TCR beta chain was recorded in a study of T cells in Graves' hyperthyroidism and ophthalmopathy. Overall study context: The initial diagnosis was the point when peripheral blood was collected, ahead of any treatment.

V was pared by 5 bases and J by 5 bases, with 13 bases between. Germline V lookup: CDR1 SEHNR, CDR2 FQNEAQ (reference sequence). The CDR3 covers 13 residues. This clonotype appeared many times. There were TCR beta CDR3 regions amplified from RNA transcripts. TCR CDR3 underwent first-round RT-PCR with the HTBI primer set. TCRdb reanalysed the multiplex PCR reads using MiXCR and keeps one entry per CDR3 protein. The table records 250,000 or so distinct CDR3 sequences, 16% of them present only once. The sequence derives from a woman aged 18 to 35 with Graves' ophthalmopathy. Sequenced sample: blood. The chain couples TRBV7-9 to TRBJ2-7, with D hard to call. The CDR3 bases are TGTGCCAGCAGCGACCCCCGGTTTAACGAGCAGTACTTC. It specifies CASSDPRFNEQYF.